These 26 T cell receptor beta chains share one sample of origin, sequenced in a study of shared clonotypes between healthy human individuals (dated by TCRdb to 2018 to 2021). Library construction relied on the immunoSEQ multiplex PCR assay. Imported from immuneACCESS, the table was reduced by TCRdb to in-frame sequences with V and J called. These copies leave out some clones; in studies compared against another copy, an unresolved V gene accounts for under half, and the cause of the remainder is not known. This sample has millions of clones in its table, and over 85% of those were observed once. The top ten constitute 0.35% to 0.5% of the sample. The sequencing sample was made of naive CD4+ T cells from PBMCs. What this sample's cell subset or site label stands for: CD45RA+ positively selected. The receptors come from a young man in good health. Some clones in this sample may be carry-over from other donors' samples.

This clone was recorded once. The CDR3: CASSQDPWTSGGENTGELFF. Written as DNA, the CDR3 is TGCGCCAGCAGCCAAGATCCCTGGACTAGCGGGGGTGAGAACACCGGGGAGCTGTTTTTT. This sequence joins TRBV4-1 and TRBJ2-2; 13 bases line up with TRBD2. The germline gives CDR1 MGHRA, CDR2 YSYEKL. The length of the CDR3 is 20 residues. Losses at the gene ends were 0 bases for V and 1 base for J; bases not matched to a gene: 8.

V usage is TRBV5-1 and J usage is TRBJ2-7, with 9 positions matching TRBD1. The V gene's germline CDR1 is SGHRS and CDR2 YFSETQ. The CDR3 is 16 residues long. V was pared by 2 bases and J by 2 bases, with 8 bases of the junction left unmatched. This CDR3 reads CASSLTGGATAYEQYF. The CDR3 DNA reads as TGCGCCAGCAGCTTAACAGGGGGCGCAACTGCCTACGAGCAGTACTTC. The whole variable domain, remainder taken from reference TRBV5-1 and TRBJ2-7, is KAGVTQTPRYLIKTRGQQVTLSCSPISGHRSVSWYQQTPGQGLQFLFEYFSETQRNKGNFPGRFSGRQFSNSRSEMNVSTLELGDSALYLCASSLTGGATAYEQYFGPGTRLTVT.

V is TRBV7-2 and J is TRBJ1-5, with no clear D. The CDR3 has 15 amino acids. Trimming removed 1 base at V and 3 bases at J, with 10 bases between. Per germline, CDR1 SGHTA and CDR2 FQGNSA. As DNA, the CDR3 is TGTGCCAGCAGCTTAGTAAGAGGGAACAATCAGCCCCAGCATTTT. Amino acid sequence: CASSLVRGNNQPQHF.

Concerning this clone: Other DNA sequences in this specimen translate into the identical CDR3. This chain connects TRBV5-4 to TRBJ1-2, with D uncertain. Trimming left V 1 base short and J 2 bases short, with 12 bases between. Per the germline V gene, CDR1 is SGHNT and CDR2 is YYREEE (reference sequence). The CDR3 is 15 amino acids. CDR3: CASSLKVNQNYGYTF. The CDR3 DNA reads as TGTGCCAGCAGCTTGAAGGTCAACCAGAACTATGGCTACACCTTC.

The chain employs TRBV9 and TRBJ1-2; maybe TRBD1 (5 bases). V was trimmed by 4 bases and J by 8 bases, leaving 24 bases between them. The CDR3 totals 16 residues. Germline lookup yields CDR1 SGDLS and CDR2 YYNGEE. CDR3 nucleotide sequence: TGTGCCAGCAGCCCACCGGGACTCCCGAAGCGGGGCGGCTACACCTTC. This sequence encodes CASSPPGLPKRGGYTF.

CDR3 DNA: TGTGCCAGCAGAAAGAGACAGACCGACGAGCAGTACTTC. This sequence encodes CASRKRQTDEQYF. The chain joins TRBV6-5 to TRBJ2-7; weak D call: TRBD1 (5 bases). Germline V gives CDR1 MNHEY, CDR2 SVGAGI. Trimming cost V 6 bases and J 5 bases, with 14 bases left between them. The CDR3 is 13 amino acids.

The gene calls are TRBV28 and TRBJ1-4; D is undetermined. Germline CDR1 and CDR2: MDHEN and SYDVKM. Trimming pared 5 bases from V and 8 bases from J, leaving 18 bases between. The CDR3 runs 15 residues. The CDR3 DNA reads as TGTGCCAGCAGTACGGGTACCGTGGGAGCGGAAAAACTGTTTTTT. It is translated as CASSTGTVGAEKLFF.

This chain connects TRBV9 to TRBJ1-4; maybe TRBD1 (5 bases). Trimming removed 4 bases from V and 8 bases from J, with 15 bases in between. The germline V gene has CDR1 SGDLS and CDR2 YYNGEE. The CDR3 has 14 residues. CDR3 sequence (DNA): TGTGCCAGCAGCCGGGACTTCCAAGGCGAAAAACTGTTTTTT. This gives the protein CASSRDFQGEKLFF.

This clone has just one count. The genes are TRBV1 and TRBJ2-5; TRBD2 is the table's D call and was not checked against the DNA. TRBV1 is labeled a pseudogene. The CDR3 consists of 21 residues. The CDR3 nucleotides read TGCACCAGCAGCCCCCGGCCCCGGCTAGCGGGAAAACGGTCTCGTCAAGAGACCCAGTACTTC. Residues: CTSSPRPRLAGKRSRQETQYF.

The rearrangement links TRBV14 to TRBJ2-1, with 9 bases matching TRBD2. The CDR3 sequence is 16 residues long. V dropped 5 bases and J dropped 8; count of bases not matched to a gene: 13. Germline CDR1 reads SGHDN; CDR2 reads FVKESK. For the CDR3, the DNA is TGTGCCAGCAGCTACGAGACTAGCGGATCCGTCCATGAGCAGTTCTTC. Its protein is CASSYETSGSVHEQFF.

The chain carries TRBV28 and TRBJ2-7; a possible D gene is TRBD2 (6 bases). Germline assignment: CDR1 MDHEN and CDR2 SYDVKM. The V gene lost 8 bases and the J gene lost 2 bases, with 28 bases spanning the gap. The CDR3 sequence is 18 residues long. In DNA, the CDR3 is TGTGCCAGCCTGAAACTCCGGGAGATAAGTAGGTGGCCCTACGAGCAGTACTTC. Translated, it gives CASLKLREISRWPYEQYF.

CDR3 bases: TGTGCCAGCAGCTTAGTAGCTAGGCTAGATACGCAGTATTTT. Translated: CASSLVARLDTQYF. The V and J genes are TRBV7-8 and TRBJ2-3; no firm D call. The CDR3 loop spans 14 amino acids. V lost 1 base and J lost 5, with 10 bases in between. Germline V gene data show CDR1 as SGHVS and CDR2 as FQNEAQ. Combining the CDR3 with reference TRBV7-8 and TRBJ2-3 gives the whole variable domain GAGVSQSPRYKVAKRGQDVALRCDPISGHVSLFWYQQALGQGPEFLTYFQNEAQLDKSGLPSDRFFAERPEGSVSTLKIQRTQQEDSAVYLCASSLVARLDTQYFGPGTRLTVL.

The chain employs TRBV9 and TRBJ1-2; perhaps TRBD1 as D (5 bases). The CDR3 loop spans 15 amino acids. Trimming took off 0 bases at V and 1 base at J, with 10 bases between the two ends. Germline CDR1 SGDLS, CDR2 YYNGEE. The CDR3 coding sequence is TGTGCCAGCAGCGTAGAAGGGACTGGTAACTATGGCTACACCTTC. This translates into CASSVEGTGNYGYTF.

This clone turned up a few times. The gene calls are TRBV7-9 and TRBJ1-2, with unresolved D. CDR1 and CDR2 from the germline V gene are SEHNR and FQNEAQ (reference sequence). Between the trimmed V and J ends, which lost 5 bases and 0 bases, there was a span of 7 bases. This CDR3 is 13 amino acids long. The CDR3 loop reads CASSREANYGYTF. The CDR3 region has the DNA TGTGCCAGCAGCAGAGAAGCTAACTATGGCTACACCTTC.

The rearrangement joins TRBV5-1 to TRBJ2-7, with 7 bases fitting TRBD2. The CDR3 is 14 residues long. J gave up 2 bases and V 0 bases, and 2 bases lay outside the gene matches. Germline CDR1 is SGHRS and CDR2 is YFSETQ. The chain's CDR3 is CASSLAGLAYEQYF. The CDR3 DNA is TGCGCCAGCAGCTTGGCTGGACTAGCCTACGAGCAGTACTTC.

The CDR3 DNA reads as TGTGCCAGCAGCGCCCGGGGGAGCCGTGTCTATGGCTACACCTTC. Its protein product is CASSARGSRVYGYTF. This sequence joins TRBV9 and TRBJ1-2; possible D gene TRBD1, 5 bases. Trimming removed 3 bases from V and 4 bases from J, with 16 bases in between. CDR3 length: 15 residues. In germline, CDR1 is SGDLS, CDR2 YYNGEE.

This clone came up a few times. This sample includes further DNA sequences coding for the same CDR3. The V gene is TRBV25-1, the J gene TRBJ1-5, with D hard to call. Germline values: CDR1 MGHDK, CDR2 SYGVNS. Trimming took off 3 bases at V and 2 bases at J, with 5 bases between the two ends. The CDR3 extends over 13 amino acids. The CDR3: CASSDTGNQPQHF. The CDR3, as DNA: TGTGCCAGCAGTGATACAGGCAATCAGCCCCAGCATTTT.

V and J are TRBV5-1 and TRBJ2-2, with TRBD2 matching 12 bases. From germline, CDR1 is SGHRS and CDR2 YFSETQ. There are 17 residues in the CDR3. The junction had 5 bases not matched to a gene; V was cut back by 1 base and J by 4 bases. The CDR3 region has the DNA TGCGCCAGCAGCTTGTTGCTAGCGGGAGGGGTCACCGGGGAGCTGTTTTTT. It codes for CASSLLLAGGVTGELFF.

The chain carries TRBV18 and TRBJ1-3; D uncertain. Looked up from germline, CDR1 is KGHSH and CDR2 is LQKENI. This CDR3 comprises 17 residues. Trimming stripped 2 bases from V and 0 bases from J, with 14 bases between. This CDR3 reads CASSPSRQSSSGNTIYF. DNA of the CDR3: TGTGCCAGCTCACCATCCCGGCAATCGAGCTCTGGAAACACCATATATTTT. Full variable domain (missing parts from reference TRBV18 and TRBJ1-3): NAGVMQNPRHLVRRRGQEARLRCSPMKGHSHVYWYRQLPEEGLKFMVYLQKENIIDESGMPKERFSAEFPKEGPSILRIQQVVRGDSAAYFCASSPSRQSSSGNTIYFGEGSWLTVV.

The V and J genes are TRBV7-2 and TRBJ2-1, with D perhaps TRBD1 (5 bases). The CDR3 is 16 residues long. V dropped 4 bases and J dropped 2 bases, with 15 bases sitting between them. Germline V gives CDR1 SGHTA, CDR2 FQGNSA. Written as DNA, the CDR3 is TGTGCCAGCAGCTCCAAAGGGGCAGGGCCCTACAATGAGCAGTTCTTC. Translation gives CASSSKGAGPYNEQFF.

Concerning this clone: One end of the junction varies from germline; a read error may be responsible. V is TRBV4-2 and J is TRBJ1-2, with D hard to call. The germline gives CDR1 LGHNA, CDR2 YNFKEQ. This CDR3 has 14 residues. This CDR3 reads CASSPTLGGYDYTF. CDR3 DNA: TGTGCCAGCAGCCCAACGCTAGGCGGTTATGACTACACCTTC.

This clone is a singleton in its sample. The rearrangement links TRBV28 to TRBJ2-1; TRBD1 agrees at 8 bases. CDR1 and CDR2 (germline): MDHEN, SYDVKM. The CDR3 is made up of 16 amino acids. V shed 2 bases and J 9 bases; nucleotides not matched to a gene: 12. CDR3: CASSLSGQGALSEQFF. Here the CDR3 DNA reads TGTGCCAGCAGTTTAAGCGGCCAGGGGGCCCTCAGTGAGCAGTTCTTC.

The CDR3, as DNA: TGTGCCAGCAGCCCCTATTTAGACATGGCAGATACGCAGTATTTT. Amino acid sequence: CASSPYLDMADTQYF. V gene TRBV11-2 combines with J gene TRBJ2-3, with D unclear. Germline V CDR1 and CDR2: SGHAT, FQNNGV. The CDR3 runs to 15 residues. V was cut by 5 bases and J by 4 bases, with 16 bases left in between.

V is TRBV27 and J is TRBJ2-7; 11 nucleotides line up with TRBD2. The junction had 7 bases not matched to a gene; V was cut back by 6 bases and J by 3 bases. CDR1 is MNHEY and CDR2 is SMNVEV in the germline V gene (reference sequence). The CDR3 covers 15 residues. CDR3 protein: CASRGVAGGSYEQYF. CDR3 sequence (DNA): TGTGCCAGCAGGGGAGTAGCGGGAGGGAGCTACGAGCAGTACTTC.

This chain links TRBV7-2 with TRBJ1-5, with TRBD1 matching over 8 bases. The CDR3 is 19 amino acids. Trimming at V came to 2 bases and at J to 1 base, leaving 13 bases not matched to a gene. Germline V gene sequence: CDR1 SGHTA, CDR2 FQGNSA. The CDR3 DNA reads TGTGCCAGCAGCTTATGTCTGGACAGGGCGCCGGGAAGCAATCAGCCCCAGCATTTT. It is translated as CASSLCLDRAPGSNQPQHF.

This chain uses TRBV27 with TRBJ1-2; D gene uncertain. The ends were cut back, 3 bases at V and 9 bases at J, with 5 bases in the middle. CDR3 length: 10 amino acids. Per germline, CDR1 MNHEY and CDR2 SMNVEV (reference sequence). The CDR3 region has the DNA TGTGCCAGCAGTTTGCGGAGCTACACCTTC. Translating it yields CASSLRSYTF.